These 20 T cell receptor beta chains were sequenced from one sample in a study of beta chain features in type 1 diabetes (dated by TCRdb to 2017 to 2018). The library was produced with the immunoSEQ multiplex PCR assay. The entire amount of isolated RNA was reverse transcribed using the High Capacity cDNA Reverse Transcription Kit, so the sequenced TCRB transcripts were expressed ones. TCRdb's version of the immuneACCESS table is confined to in-frame rearrangements and falls short of the full clone set. An unresolved V gene accounts for under half of the shortfall where checked; the remainder is of unknown origin. The sample table contains around 180,000 clones; only one count was recorded for about 12% of them. The ten largest clones capture about 0.58% of the sample. Sequencing was done on a sample of central memory CD4+ T cells from blood. The receptors were gathered from a woman aged 18 to 35 in good health.

V and J are TRBV18 and TRBJ1-2; no definite D call. The V and J ends lost 5 bases and 6 bases respectively, with 13 bases between them. From germline, CDR1 is KGHSH and CDR2 LQKENI. This CDR3 contains 13 residues. The CDR3 coding sequence is TGTGCCAGCTCAATAAGGCAGGTAGATGGCTACACCTTC. It encodes CASSIRQVDGYTF.

V usage is TRBV11-1 and J usage is TRBJ2-7; 11 bases align to TRBD1. V shed 4 bases, J shed 7 bases, and the junction held 9 bases outside the gene matches. CDR3 size: 15 residues. Looked up from germline, CDR1 is SGHAT and CDR2 is FQDESV (reference sequence). The DNA of the CDR3 is TGTGCCAGCAGCTACCGGGACAGGGGGTCGGGGGAGCAGTACTTC. The encoded protein is CASSYRDRGSGEQYF.

V gene TRBV5-1 combines with J gene TRBJ2-6, with D perhaps matching TRBD1 (5 bases). V lost 7 bases, J lost 0 bases, and 11 bases lay in between. CDR3 size: 15 residues. The germline V gene encodes CDR1 SGHRS and CDR2 YFSETQ. CDR3: CASVDSVSGANVLTF. In DNA, the CDR3 is TGCGCCAGCGTTGACAGCGTCTCTGGGGCCAACGTCCTGACTTTC.

This clone has only a few counts. The rearrangement links TRBV29-1 to TRBJ2-3, with 10 nucleotides matching TRBD2. The CDR3 sequence is 15 residues long. CDR1 SQVTM and CDR2 ANQGSEA come from the germline V gene. The V and J ends lost 7 bases and 1 base, in that order; junction bases with no gene match: 8. Here the CDR3 DNA reads TGCAGCGCAGCGAGCGGGAGGGCAGGCACAGATACGCAGTATTTT. It specifies CSAASGRAGTDTQYF.

V is TRBV30 and J is TRBJ2-7; 9 bases match TRBD1. V shed 7 bases, J shed 3 bases, and the junction held 7 bases outside the gene matches. Germline V lookup: CDR1 GTSNPN, CDR2 SVGIG (reference sequence). The length of the CDR3 is 13 residues. The CDR3 is CASAGQGLYEQYF. CDR3 sequence (DNA): TGTGCCTCGGCGGGACAGGGTCTCTACGAGCAGTACTTC.

This clone was observed a few times. The V and J genes are TRBV6-5 and TRBJ2-1; D is unresolved. CDR1 is MNHEY, CDR2 SVGAGI, per germline. This CDR3 is 11 amino acids long. V lost 6 bases to trimming and J lost 10 bases, with 10 bases between them. DNA of the CDR3: TGTGCCAGCAGGGCAGATAACGAGCAGTTCTTC. Translation gives CASRADNEQFF.

As concerns this clone: Additional DNA sequences in this sample encode the identical CDR3. CDR3 nucleotides: TGTGCCACCAGCAGAGTGGGAGCGGGAGCTTACGAGCAGTACTTC. Its protein is CATSRVGAGAYEQYF. The V gene is TRBV15, the J gene TRBJ2-7, with 8 bases aligning to TRBD2. J was trimmed by 4 bases and V by 1 base; bases with no gene match: 6. The CDR3 is made up of 15 amino acids. Per the germline V gene, CDR1 is LNHNV and CDR2 is YYDKDF (reference sequence). Looking up the rest from reference TRBV15 and TRBJ2-7 gives the full variable domain: DAMVIQNPRYQVTQFGKPVTLSCSQTLNHNVMYWYQQKSSQAPKLLFHYYDKDFNNEADTPDNFQSRRPNTSFCFLDIRSPGLGDTAMYLCATSRVGAGAYEQYFGPGTRLTVT.

The chain employs TRBV5-5 and TRBJ1-5; D is undetermined. Deletions cut 0 bases from V and 1 base from J, with 5 bases between. Germline V gene data show CDR1 as SGHKS and CDR2 as YYEKEE (reference sequence). The CDR3 length is 14 residues. CDR3 residues: CASSLVRSNQPQHF. CDR3 bases: TGTGCCAGCAGCTTGGTCAGAAGCAATCAGCCCCAGCATTTT.

The table lists this clone with a few counts. CDR3 nucleotide sequence: TGCGCCAGCAGCCAACAAACAGGGGCCTACGAGCAGTACTTC. Translation gives CASSQQTGAYEQYF. The chain links TRBV4-1 to TRBJ2-7; 7 bases are shared with TRBD1. In germline, CDR1 is MGHRA, CDR2 YSYEKL. V dropped 2 bases and J dropped 2; count of bases not matched to a gene: 3. The CDR3 has 14 residues.

This clone was observed a handful of times. J is TRBJ1-1 and V is TRBV30, with D tentatively TRBD1 (6 bases). The CDR3 has 12 amino acids. The germline CDR1 and CDR2 sequences are GTSNPN and SVGIG (reference sequence). The germline V and J ends were trimmed by 1 base and 4 bases, with 7 bases remaining between them. The CDR3 region has the DNA TGTGCCTGGAGTGAAGGGGGCACTGAAGCTTTCTTT. As protein: CAWSEGGTEAFF.

V is TRBV10-3 and J is TRBJ2-1; 14 positions match TRBD2. V was clipped by 7 bases and J by 6 bases; unmatched bases: 5. Germline V gene sequence: CDR1 ENHRY, CDR2 SYGVKD. The CDR3 totals 15 residues. The CDR3 here is CAITGTSGSGNEQFF. CDR3 nucleotides: TGTGCCATCACCGGGACTAGCGGGAGTGGCAATGAGCAGTTCTTC.

This clone turned up a few times. This chain uses TRBV18 with TRBJ2-3, with TRBD2 as a possible D gene (6 bases). The germline V gene has CDR1 KGHSH and CDR2 LQKENI. V was shortened by 0 bases and J by 3 bases, with 13 bases between the two germline ends. This CDR3 contains 16 residues. This CDR3 reads CASSPPGVRDTDTQYF. The CDR3, as DNA: TGTGCCAGCTCACCACCCGGGGTGCGGGATACAGATACGCAGTATTTT.

This clone appeared a few times. The V call is TRBV7-8, the J call TRBJ2-6; 11 nucleotides match TRBD1. Germline V gene sequence: CDR1 SGHVS, CDR2 FQNEAQ. The CDR3 has 18 amino acids. The V gene end was trimmed by 5 bases and the J gene end by 0 bases; junction bases not matched to a gene: 6. In DNA, the CDR3 is TGTGCCAGCAGCCCGAGGGACAGGGGGATCTCTGGGGCCAACGTCCTGACTTTC. Amino acid sequence: CASSPRDRGISGANVLTF.

Here the CDR3 reads CASSFRQGISEQYF. For the CDR3, the DNA is TGCGCCAGCAGCTTCAGACAGGGGATAAGCGAGCAGTACTTC. The chain has TRBV5-1 and TRBJ2-7; TRBD1 aligns across 8 bases. CDR1 and CDR2 from the germline V gene are SGHRS and YFSETQ. This CDR3 comprises 14 residues. Trimming at V came to 2 bases and at J to 6 bases, leaving 7 bases not matched to a gene.

The genes are TRBV5-1 and TRBJ2-7; 13 bases are a match to TRBD2. Per germline, CDR1 SGHRS and CDR2 YFSETQ. The CDR3 totals 16 residues. V lost 3 bases, J lost 3 bases, and 6 bases stayed unmatched. DNA for the CDR3: TGCGCCAGCAGCTCCAGGACTAGCGGGGGACTCTACGAGCAGTACTTC. Translation: CASSSRTSGGLYEQYF.

In this sample, this clone turned up a few times. The chain links TRBV7-2 to TRBJ1-2; D not resolved. CDR1 and CDR2 (germline): SGHTA, FQGNSA. There are 13 residues in the CDR3. The V and J ends lost 6 bases and 0 bases respectively, with 8 bases between them. The CDR3 spells CASSRSSNYGYTF. As DNA, the CDR3 is TGTGCCAGCAGTCGTTCTTCTAACTATGGCTACACCTTC. Using reference TRBV7-2 and TRBJ1-2 for the parts outside the CDR3, the full variable domain is GAGVSQSPSNKVTEKGKDVELRCDPISGHTALYWYRQSLGQGLEFLIYFQGNSAPDKSGLPSDRFSAERTGGSVSTLTIQRTQQEDSAVYLCASSRSSNYGYTFGSGTRLTVV.

This chain links TRBV5-4 with TRBJ2-3; unclear D gene. CDR3 length: 14 residues. The germline gives CDR1 SGHNT, CDR2 YYREEE (reference sequence). Trimming pared 2 bases from V and 0 bases from J, leaving 7 bases between. CDR3 in DNA: TGTGCCAGCAGCTTTGGAGCTAGCACAGATACGCAGTATTTT. This gives the protein CASSFGASTDTQYF.

This clone was counted between two and nine times. The V call is TRBV30, the J call TRBJ1-1; possibly TRBD1 for D (6 bases). V was pared by 3 bases and J by 11 bases, with 25 bases between. Germline V gene data show CDR1 as GTSNPN and CDR2 as SVGIG (reference sequence). This CDR3 has 15 amino acids. CDR3 coding DNA: TGTGCCTGGAGGGCCCCTCCAAGCGGACAGAAGAGGGCTTTCTTT. It encodes CAWRAPPSGQKRAFF.

V gene TRBV19 combines with J gene TRBJ2-1, with TRBD2 as a possible D gene (5 bases). The CDR3 covers 14 residues. V dropped 7 bases and J dropped 0 bases, with 10 bases sitting between them. Germline V gene lookup returns CDR1 LNHDA and CDR2 SQIVND (reference sequence). The CDR3 loop reads CASKRELSYNEQFF. DNA for the CDR3: TGTGCCAGTAAGAGGGAACTCTCCTACAATGAGCAGTTCTTC.

This clone was found a few times. This rearrangement joins TRBV27 to TRBJ2-5, with 7 bases that match TRBD2. The CDR3 covers 13 residues. CDR1 MNHEY and CDR2 SMNVEV come from the germline V gene (reference sequence). The J segment lost 6 bases and the V segment lost 3 bases, leaving 4 bases of the junction unmatched. CDR3 sequence reads: CASSLGGLKTQYF. The CDR3 region has the DNA TGTGCCAGCAGTTTGGGAGGGTTGAAGACCCAGTACTTC.